One sample yielded the 18 T cell receptor beta chains listed below, sequenced in a study of control samples from healthy donors and cancer patients. Assay used: immunoSEQ multiplex PCR; TCRdb lists only in-frame clones, some missing. The table lists about 94,000 clones, over 75% of them singletons. Input material: blood. Source of these receptors: a woman aged 18-29 years in good health.

The rearrangement joins TRBV5-6 to TRBJ1-2; D is uncertain. The V end was cut by 2 bases, the J end by 3 bases, with 2 bases between. The CDR3 runs to 11 residues. Germline CDR1 reads SGHDT; CDR2 reads YYEEEE. CDR3 protein: CASSLDYGYTF. The CDR3 region has the DNA TGTGCCAGCAGCTTAGACTATGGCTACACCTTC.

The chain couples TRBV25-1 to TRBJ2-3; D is undetermined. Deletions cut 7 bases from V and 1 base from J, with 6 bases between. The CDR3 covers 12 residues. Germline V gene lookup returns CDR1 MGHDK and CDR2 SYGVNS. CDR3 sequence: CASKLGTDTQYF. CDR3 DNA sequence: TGTGCCAGCAAATTGGGCACAGATACGCAGTATTTT.

This clone occurred once. V and J are TRBV27 and TRBJ2-7; 7 bases are shared with TRBD1. Germline V gene sequence: CDR1 MNHEY, CDR2 SMNVEV (reference sequence). The CDR3 sequence is 16 residues long. J lost 2 bases, V lost 4 bases, and 11 bases had no gene match. As DNA, the CDR3 is TGTGCCAGCAGTTCCGGACAGGCCAACCCTCCCTACGAGCAGTACTTC. It yields the protein CASSSGQANPPYEQYF.

J is TRBJ1-1 and V is TRBV29-1; no reliable D call. Per germline, CDR1 SQVTM and CDR2 ANQGSEA. The CDR3 consists of 14 residues. V lost 1 base and J lost 3, with 12 bases in between. CDR3 protein: CSVEGVSGYTEAFF. The CDR3 nucleotides read TGCAGCGTTGAAGGGGTTAGTGGGTACACTGAAGCTTTCTTT. The full variable domain, its missing parts supplied by reference TRBV29-1 and TRBJ1-1, is SAVISQKPSRDICQRGTSLTIQCQVDSQVTMMFWYRQQPGQSLTLIATANQGSEATYESGFVIDKFPISRPNLTFSTLTVSNMSPEDSSIYLCSVEGVSGYTEAFFGQGTRLTVV.

V usage is TRBV2 and J usage is TRBJ1-2; no clear D. Trimming cost V 2 bases and J 7 bases, with 17 bases left between them. This CDR3 is 15 amino acids long. The germline CDR1 and CDR2 sequences are SNHLY and FYNNEI. DNA of the CDR3: TGTGCCAGCAGTGAACCCAGGCCCCGTAACGGTGGCTACACCTTC. This codes for CASSEPRPRNGGYTF.

The genes are TRBV6-1 and TRBJ1-4, with D maybe TRBD1 (5 bases). V lost 0 bases and J 8 bases, leaving 13 bases between the germline ends. Germline-derived CDR1 and CDR2 are MNHNS and SASEGT. The CDR3 runs to 15 residues. The CDR3 here is CASSEAAGSVEKLFF. Here the CDR3 DNA reads TGTGCCAGCAGTGAAGCGGCAGGGTCGGTCGAAAAACTGTTTTTT.

The genes are TRBV6-4 and TRBJ2-3; 11 bases fit TRBD2. CDR1 MRHNA and CDR2 SNTAGT come from the germline V gene. The CDR3 is made up of 15 amino acids. J gave up 1 base and V 6 bases, and 3 bases lay outside the gene matches. DNA of the CDR3: TGTGCCAGCAGAAAGACTAGCGGGGGCACAGATACGCAGTATTTT. This gives the protein CASRKTSGGTDTQYF.

The chain couples TRBV7-3 to TRBJ1-3; D ambiguous. Germline V gives CDR1 SGHTA, CDR2 FQGTGA. V was trimmed by 5 bases and J by 4 bases, leaving 6 bases between them. This CDR3 contains 12 residues. CDR3 residues: CASSPGGNTIYF. CDR3 nucleotide sequence: TGTGCCAGCAGCCCTGGAGGAAACACCATATATTTT.

This clone has more than one count but fewer than ten. V usage is TRBV6-6 and J usage is TRBJ1-5; 7 positions agree with TRBD1. V lost 4 bases to trimming and J lost 7 bases; unmatched junction nucleotides: 7. Germline V gene sequence: CDR1 MNHNY, CDR2 SVGAGI (reference sequence). This CDR3 region has 14 residues. As DNA, the CDR3 is TGTGCCAGCAGTTCAGTAGGGGGCGAACAGCCCCAGCATTTT. Its protein is CASSSVGGEQPQHF.

The V call is TRBV4-2, the J call TRBJ2-1; weak D call: TRBD2 (7 bases). V shed 1 base and J shed 3 bases, with 13 bases lying between them. This CDR3 contains 16 residues. From germline, CDR1 is LGHNA and CDR2 YNFKEQ. Here the CDR3 reads CASSQGGGGLYNEQFF. The CDR3 DNA follows: TGTGCCAGCAGCCAAGGTGGGGGGGGCCTCTACAATGAGCAGTTCTTC.

This rearrangement joins TRBV5-1 to TRBJ2-7; D is unresolved. Trimming pared 7 bases from V and 0 bases from J, leaving 11 bases between. This CDR3 is 13 amino acids long. The germline V gene has CDR1 SGHRS and CDR2 YFSETQ. CDR3 coding DNA: TGCGCCAGCCGAGACGGCATCTCCTACGAGCAGTACTTC. Protein sequence: CASRDGISYEQYF.

The gene calls are TRBV12-3 or TRBV12-4 and TRBJ1-2; D remains ambiguous. The ends were cut back, 4 bases at V and 8 bases at J, with 11 bases in the middle. The CDR3 sequence is 12 residues long. The CDR3 DNA follows: TGTGCCAGCAGTTCTTCCTCTAGGGGCTACACCTTC. This encodes CASSSSSRGYTF.

This clone was detected a few times. The rearrangement uses TRBV18 and TRBJ2-6; weak D call: TRBD1 (5 bases). V lost 4 bases and J 2 bases, leaving 18 bases between the germline ends. Germline loops: CDR1 KGHSH, CDR2 LQKENI. The CDR3 has 18 residues. The CDR3 DNA is TGTGCCAGCTCACGGGGCCAGATAGGGGAAGCTGGGGCCAACGTCCTGACTTTC. Translation: CASSRGQIGEAGANVLTF.

The rearrangement joins TRBV10-1 to TRBJ1-5, with 7 bases matching TRBD1. From germline, CDR1 is WNHNN and CDR2 SYGVQD (reference sequence). J lost 4 bases, V lost 4 bases, and 4 bases had no gene match. The CDR3 extends over 14 amino acids. CDR3 loop: CASSAGTVNQPQHF. For the CDR3, the DNA is TGCGCCAGCAGTGCCGGGACAGTTAATCAGCCCCAGCATTTT.

V is TRBV14 and J is TRBJ1-6, with 7 nucleotides matching TRBD1. Looked up from germline, CDR1 is SGHDN and CDR2 is FVKESK. The CDR3 is 16 amino acids. Losses at the gene ends were 5 bases for V and 7 bases for J; bases not matched to a gene: 11. The CDR3 nucleotides are TGTGCCAGCAGCACCGGGACAGAGGTTTTCAATTCACCCCTCCACTTT. Translation gives CASSTGTEVFNSPLHF.

The V call is TRBV9, the J call TRBJ1-1; D is ambiguous. This CDR3 comprises 15 residues. CDR1 is SGDLS and CDR2 is YYNGEE in the germline V gene. V lost 0 bases, J lost 2 bases, and 11 bases lay in between. The CDR3: CASSVGFGQNTEAFF. The DNA for the CDR3 is TGTGCCAGCAGCGTAGGATTTGGGCAAAACACTGAAGCTTTCTTT.

The rearrangement joins TRBV4-2 to TRBJ2-2; D uncertain. The V end was cut by 5 bases, the J end by 0 bases, with 10 bases between. The CDR3 sequence is 15 residues long. Germline values: CDR1 LGHNA, CDR2 YNFKEQ. CDR3 region: CASSETEANTGELFF. The CDR3 nucleotides read TGTGCCAGCAGCGAGACTGAGGCGAACACCGGGGAGCTGTTTTTT.

This clone was detected only once. The chain carries TRBV5-1 and TRBJ2-5, with 9 bases identical to TRBD1. V shed 3 bases and J 0 bases; nucleotides not matched to a gene: 6. Germline V gives CDR1 SGHRS, CDR2 YFSETQ. The CDR3 runs to 16 residues. CDR3 in DNA: TGCGCCAGCAGCTCCTCCGGGACAGGGAACCAAGAGACCCAGTACTTC. This gives the protein CASSSSGTGNQETQYF.